Each of the 27 T cell receptor beta chains below was sequenced from the same sample in a study. The sorted Tregs were CD4+CD25+CD127-/low cells. Each CDR3 protein is one row after TCRdb ran MiXCR on the 5' RACE reads. The sample has some 9,800 distinct CDR3 sequences; roughly 25% are singletons. Sequencing was performed on Tregs sorted from blood. These receptors were taken from a female donor with breast cancer.

With regard to this clonotype: The junction does not match germline at one end; this may be a read error. This chain joins TRBV5-1 and TRBJ1-1, with TRBD1 identical over 7 bases. CDR3 length equals 14 residues. CDR1 and CDR2 from the germline V gene are SGHRS and YFSETQ. The CDR3 loop is CANSLGQRLNEAFF. The CDR3 DNA reads TGCGCCAACAGCTTGGGACAGAGGCTCAACGAAGCTTTCTTT.

By proportion, this clonotype is medium-sized (0.01 to 0.1%). The chain combines TRBV20-1 with TRBJ2-1; TRBD2 matches 9 bases. CDR1 is DFQATT and CDR2 is SNEGSKA in the germline V gene (reference sequence). The CDR3 is made up of 16 amino acids. The V and J ends lost 6 bases and 8 bases, in that order; junction bases with no gene match: 17. CDR3 protein: CSALPSVAGVIYEQFF. The DNA of the CDR3 is TGCAGTGCCTTACCCTCGGTAGCGGGAGTTATCTATGAGCAGTTCTTC.

This clonotype is medium-sized (0.01 to 0.1%) within its sample. The chain recombines TRBV5-6 with TRBJ2-1; 15 bases are a match to TRBD2. CDR1 is SGHDT, CDR2 YYEEEE, per germline. The J segment lost 8 bases and the V segment lost 1 base, leaving 13 bases of the junction unmatched. The CDR3 spans 19 residues. The CDR3: CASSLLRRTSGRALDEQFF. In DNA, the CDR3 is TGTGCCAGCAGCTTGCTTCGTAGGACTAGCGGGAGGGCCCTCGATGAGCAGTTCTTC. Supplemented by reference TRBV5-6 and TRBJ2-1, the full variable domain reads DAGVTQSPTHLIKTRGQQVTLRCSPKSGHDTVSWYQQALGQGPQFIFQYYEEEERQRGNFPDRFSGHQFPNYSSELNVNALLLGDSALYLCASSLLRRTSGRALDEQFFGPGTRLTVL.

This clonotype was observed at least ten times. The chain links TRBV5-1 to TRBJ2-1, with 8 positions matching TRBD2. The germline gives CDR1 SGHRS, CDR2 YFSETQ. This CDR3 comprises 14 residues. V lost 2 bases, J lost 10 bases, and 8 bases stayed unmatched. Written as DNA, the CDR3 is TGCGCCAGCAGCTTCCGAGCGGGAGTAGGCGAGCAGTTCTTC. This translates into CASSFRAGVGEQFF.

This clonotype has a handful of counts. The rearrangement uses TRBV9 and TRBJ2-1; perhaps TRBD2 as D (5 bases). Germline lookup yields CDR1 SGDLS and CDR2 YYNGEE. Trimming cost V 6 bases and J 0 bases, with 16 bases left between them. The CDR3 is 16 residues long. CDR3 DNA: TGTGCCAGCAATGAGGGTGGCTTCAGCTCCTACAATGAGCAGTTCTTC. Translating it yields CASNEGGFSSYNEQFF.

Sample share makes this clonotype medium-sized. CDR3 nucleotide sequence: TGTGCCACCAGGGGAACTAGCGGTAGCTCCTACAATGAGCAGTTCTTC. Translating it yields CATRGTSGSSYNEQFF. The chain recombines TRBV24-1 with TRBJ2-1; 8 bases match TRBD2. CDR1 is KGHDR, CDR2 SFDVKD, per germline. V was pared by 7 bases and J by 0 bases, with 7 bases of the junction left unmatched. The CDR3 covers 16 residues.

This chain links TRBV5-5 with TRBJ2-7, with D unclear. Between the trimmed V and J ends, which lost 6 bases and 2 bases, there was a span of 12 bases. Germline lookup yields CDR1 SGHKS and CDR2 YYEKEE (reference sequence). CDR3 length: 13 residues. The DNA of the CDR3 is TGTGCCAGCACCCCCCTAGGGACCTACGAGCAGTACTTC. Its protein is CASTPLGTYEQYF.

Only a few counts were recorded for this clonotype. A much larger clone differs from this one at a single base, so this may be a read error. The rearrangement uses TRBV20-1 and TRBJ1-3; D gene unclear. With 1 base removed from V and 2 bases from J, the gap between germline ends came to 12 bases. The CDR3 contains 15 residues. Germline V gene data show CDR1 as DFQATT and CDR2 as SNEGSKA (reference sequence). The CDR3 loop reads CSARGESGTGNTIYF. In nucleotides, the CDR3 is TGCAGTGCTAGAGGGGAGTCCGGGACTGGAAACACCATATATTTT.

In its sample, this clonotype was seen a few times. A single base separates this from a much larger clone, so it may be a read error. The CDR3 loop is CSAREAGGRTYNEQFF. DNA of the CDR3: TGCAGTGCTAGAGAAGCGGGAGGCAGGACTTACAATGAGCAGTTCTTC. J is TRBJ2-1 and V is TRBV20-1, with TRBD2 matching 9 bases. The CDR3 spans 16 residues. The ends lost 0 bases at V and 4 bases at J; junction bases unmatched: 7. Germline V gene sequence: CDR1 DFQATT, CDR2 SNEGSKA (reference sequence).

This clonotype was detected a few times. This rearrangement joins TRBV7-9 to TRBJ2-1, with D hard to call. The ends were cut back, 3 bases at V and 9 bases at J, with 15 bases in the middle. The CDR3 extends over 14 amino acids. Per germline, CDR1 SEHNR and CDR2 FQNEAQ (reference sequence). The CDR3 spells CASSLPLERFEQFF. CDR3 nucleotide sequence: TGTGCCAGCAGCTTGCCCTTGGAGAGGTTTGAGCAGTTCTTC.

V and J are TRBV2 and TRBJ2-7; TRBD1 agrees at 7 bases. CDR3 length: 13 residues. The J segment lost 2 bases and the V segment lost 7 bases, leaving 5 bases of the junction unmatched. CDR1 is SNHLY and CDR2 is FYNNEI in the germline V gene. The CDR3 sequence: CASKGTVAYEQYF. CDR3 nucleotides: TGTGCCAGCAAAGGGACAGTTGCCTACGAGCAGTACTTC.

Comment on this clonotype: A much larger clonotype is one base distant, so this may be a read error. The chain uses TRBV24-1 and TRBJ1-1, with 7 bases identical to TRBD1. Per germline, CDR1 KGHDR and CDR2 SFDVKD. J was trimmed by 4 bases and V by 4 bases; bases with no gene match: 8. This CDR3 contains 15 residues. The DNA of the CDR3 is TGTGCCACCAGTGAGGGGGGACAGTTGATCACTGAAGCTTTCTTT. Encoded protein: CATSEGGQLITEAFF.

The table lists this clonotype with a few counts. The chain uses TRBV5-4 and TRBJ2-3; D ambiguous. The CDR3 covers 15 residues. Looked up from germline, CDR1 is SGHNT and CDR2 is YYREEE (reference sequence). Trimming took 2 bases from V and 3 from J, leaving 13 bases between them. This CDR3 is CASSLWALGTDTQYF. The CDR3 nucleotides are TGTGCCAGCAGCTTATGGGCACTGGGGACAGATACGCAGTATTTT.

The table lists this clonotype with many counts. The chain joins TRBV15 to TRBJ2-1; the match to TRBD2 covers 7 bases. The V and J ends lost 4 bases and 4 bases, in that order; junction bases with no gene match: 4. The germline V gene has CDR1 LNHNV and CDR2 YYDKDF (reference sequence). The CDR3 length is 14 residues. CDR3: CATSKSGNYNEQFF. Written as DNA, the CDR3 is TGTGCCACCAGCAAAAGCGGGAATTACAATGAGCAGTTCTTC.

Within the sample, this clonotype is medium-sized (0.01 to 0.1%). J is TRBJ2-1 and V is TRBV7-9; 14 nucleotides line up with TRBD2. The V gene end was trimmed by 3 bases and the J gene end by 16 bases; junction bases not matched to a gene: 11. This CDR3 has 15 residues. The germline V gene has CDR1 SEHNR and CDR2 FQNEAQ (reference sequence). The CDR3 DNA reads as TGTGCCAGCAGCTTCCCGACTAGCGGGAGGGCCGATCTTTTCTTC. It translates to CASSFPTSGRADLFF.

This clonotype rates as medium-sized. V is TRBV29-1 and J is TRBJ2-1, with a tentative D call TRBD2 (6 bases). The CDR3 is 15 amino acids. Germline loops: CDR1 SQVTM, CDR2 ANQGSEA. Trimming removed 6 bases from V and 0 bases from J, with 15 bases in between. CDR3 nucleotides: TGCAGCGTAGCGGACTATCCAAGCTCCTACAATGAGCAGTTCTTC. Its translation: CSVADYPSSYNEQFF.

This clonotype is medium-sized. The V gene is TRBV6-5, the J gene TRBJ1-5; tentative D call: TRBD1 (5 bases). This CDR3 region has 13 residues. Deletions cut 2 bases from V and 5 bases from J, with 7 bases between. The germline V gene encodes CDR1 MNHEY and CDR2 SVGAGI. The DNA of the CDR3 is TGTGCCAGCAGTTACGGGGCGCATCAGCCCCAGCATTTT. This sequence encodes CASSYGAHQPQHF.

The table lists this clonotype with many counts. Written as DNA, the CDR3 is TGTGCCAGCAGCCCCTCTGATGCCTACAATGAGCAGTTCTTC. Its translation is CASSPSDAYNEQFF. The chain links TRBV9 to TRBJ2-1; D unclear. V shed 4 bases and J shed 2 bases, with 10 bases lying between them. In germline, CDR1 is SGDLS, CDR2 YYNGEE. CDR3 length: 14 amino acids.

Details on this clonotype: This may stem from a read error, because a much larger clone lies one nucleotide away. The rearrangement links TRBV5-1 to TRBJ2-2; D uncertain. This CDR3 spans 17 amino acids. The germline V gene encodes CDR1 SGHRS and CDR2 YFSETQ. The DNA for the CDR3 is TGCGCCAACAGCTCGGACCCTCTGCGCGGGAACACCGGGGAGCTGTTTTTT. The encoded protein is CANSSDPLRGNTGELFF.

On this clonotype itself: A junction boundary mismatches the germline segment, possibly from a read error. The chain uses TRBV13 and TRBJ2-1; perhaps TRBD1 as D (6 bases). In germline, CDR1 is PRHDT, CDR2 FYEKMQ (reference sequence). This CDR3 comprises 18 residues. The DNA of the CDR3 is TGTGCCAGCAGCCGACGCGAGGGGGTAGGGCCGTACTACAATGAGCAGTCCTTC. This gives the protein CASSRREGVGPYYNEQSF.

This sequence joins TRBV30 and TRBJ1-1, with TRBD1 matching 8 bases. CDR1 is GTSNPN, CDR2 SVGIG, per germline (reference sequence). The trim removed 8 bases at V and 2 bases at J, leaving 13 bases unmatched. The CDR3 has 15 amino acids. The CDR3 spells CAGRGYAGGNTEAFF. For the CDR3, the DNA is TGTGCCGGAAGAGGGTACGCAGGGGGCAACACTGAAGCTTTCTTT.

The table lists this clonotype with many counts. CDR3: CASSSVGQPQHF. Written as DNA, the CDR3 is TGTGCCAGCAGCTCCGTGGGTCAGCCCCAGCATTTT. V is TRBV7-9 and J is TRBJ1-5; no firm D call. The V gene's germline CDR1 is SEHNR and CDR2 FQNEAQ (reference sequence). Trimming cost V 4 bases and J 6 bases, with 7 bases left between them. CDR3 length: 12 amino acids. Using reference TRBV7-9 and TRBJ1-5 for the parts outside the CDR3, the full variable domain is DTGVSQNPRHKITKRGQNVTFRCDPISEHNRLYWYRQTLGQGPEFLTYFQNEAQLEKSRLLSDRFSAERPKGSFSTLEIQRTEQGDSAMYLCASSSVGQPQHFGDGTRLSIL.

This clonotype is classed as medium-sized. This rearrangement joins TRBV27 to TRBJ2-1, with 9 positions matching TRBD2. Germline V gene data show CDR1 as MNHEY and CDR2 as SMNVEV (reference sequence). J lost 5 bases, V lost 5 bases, and 10 bases had no gene match. The CDR3 runs 16 residues. The CDR3 is CASSIIAGELNNEQFF. The CDR3 coding sequence is TGTGCCAGCAGTATCATAGCGGGAGAGCTGAACAATGAGCAGTTCTTC.

At least ten counts were recorded for this clonotype. V and J are TRBV5-1 and TRBJ2-1; 11 bases are shared with TRBD2. The CDR3 length is 15 residues. Trimming took 7 bases from V and 8 from J; bases not matched to a gene: 11. The V gene's germline CDR1 is SGHRS and CDR2 YFSETQ. Here the CDR3 DNA reads TGCGCCAGCCTGAGTACTAGCGGGAGACTCGATGAGCAGTTCTTC. Protein product: CASLSTSGRLDEQFF.

This clonotype was seen only once. The chain uses TRBV3-1 and TRBJ1-1; D not resolved. Looked up from germline, CDR1 is LGHDT and CDR2 is YNNKEL (reference sequence). This CDR3 is 13 amino acids long. V was trimmed by 4 bases and J by 0 bases, leaving 6 bases between them. The CDR3: CASSPEVNTEAFF. In DNA form, the CDR3 reads TGTGCCAGCAGCCCCGAGGTGAACACTGAAGCTTTCTTT.

This clonotype was counted a single time. Because it lacks the conserved phenylalanine or tryptophan at the end, this CDR3 is likely a read error. The chain recombines TRBV25-1 with TRBJ2-7; D might be TRBD1 (6 bases). CDR1 and CDR2 from the germline V gene are MGHDK and SYGVNS. CDR3 size: 13 residues. The DNA of the CDR3 is TGTACCAGCATGGAGACAGGACTTGAGGAGCAGTACTCC. Translated: CTSMETGLEEQYS.

This clonotype rates as medium-sized. This chain uses TRBV6-1 with TRBJ1-1, with TRBD1 as a possible D gene (6 bases). The CDR3 length is 17 residues. Germline CDR1 and CDR2: MNHNS and SASEGT. Trimming removed 1 base at V and 0 bases at J, with 15 bases between. CDR3 bases: TGTGCCAGCAGTGAAGTAGTGGCAGGGGATATGAACACTGAAGCTTTCTTT. As protein: CASSEVVAGDMNTEAFF.